This T cell receptor (beta chain) was retrieved from a study of T cell responses to AZD1222 COVID-19 vaccine. This clone was recorded only once. Antigen specificity is unknown. The CDR3 consists of 15 residues. Trimming removed 6 bases from V and 7 bases from J; junction bases left unmatched: 10. From germline, CDR1 is MNHEY and CDR2 SVGEGT. Assay: immunoSEQ multiplex PCR; the TCRdb copy retains only in-frame clones and omits some. The table has 150,000 or so clones, 88% seen once. Notes on the study in general: Spike-specific TCR depth and breadth grew after two AZD1222 doses. Baseline seropositivity characterized only 5 to 7 AZD1222 recipients. Variant regions that are unmutated are reportedly the target of nearly half of spike-specific TCRs. Clonal diversity was possibly underestimated, and the donors were mostly white British, with more females.

The material was peripheral blood, obtained after recovery from COVID-19. V gene TRBV6-2 or TRBV6-3 combines with J gene TRBJ2-4; 9 bases fit TRBD1. This TCR derives from an adult who had recovered from COVID-19. The DNA of the CDR3 is TGTGCCAGCAGCCGCATGAGTGGACAGGGGAACATTCAGTACTTC. Its translation: CASSRMSGQGNIQYF.